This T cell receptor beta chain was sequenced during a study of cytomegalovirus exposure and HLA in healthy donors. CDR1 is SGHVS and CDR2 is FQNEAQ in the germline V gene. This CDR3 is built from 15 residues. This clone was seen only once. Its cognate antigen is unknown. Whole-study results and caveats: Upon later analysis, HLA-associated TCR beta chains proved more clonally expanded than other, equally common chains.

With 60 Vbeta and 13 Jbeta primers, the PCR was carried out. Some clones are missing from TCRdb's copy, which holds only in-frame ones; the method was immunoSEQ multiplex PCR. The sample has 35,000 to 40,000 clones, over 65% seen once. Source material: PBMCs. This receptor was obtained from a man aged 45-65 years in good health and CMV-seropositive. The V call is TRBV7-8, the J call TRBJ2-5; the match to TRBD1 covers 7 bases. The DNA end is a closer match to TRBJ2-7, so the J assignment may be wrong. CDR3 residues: CASSDRTGSSYEQYF. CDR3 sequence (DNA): TGTGCCAGCAGCGATAGGACAGGAAGCTCCTACGAGCAGTACTTC.